The rows below give T cell receptor beta chains drawn from one sample of a study of vaccination and CD4 T cells after COVID-19. TCRdb analysed the PCR reads with MiXCR anew, one entry per CDR3 protein. Here the sample spans about 26,000 distinct CDR3 sequences, 40% being singletons. Their cognate antigens are unknown. The sequencing sample was made of CD4+ T cells from blood, cultured in vitro. Receptors originate from a human donor who had recovered from COVID-19. Each CDR3 is given with its conserved first and last residue. D genes are given only for firm matches. Not all rows give a size; the values are once, few, many and, for expanded clones, a class.

NA	NA	TRBV11-3	TRBJ2-1	13	CASSFMTAGEQFF	TGTGCCAGCAGCTTTATGACAGCAGGTGAGCAGTTCTTC
NA	NA	TRBV28	TRBJ1-5	14	CASTLGGNGQPQHF	TGTGCCAGCACCCTAGGGGGAAACGGGCAGCCCCAGCATTTT
few	TRBD2	TRBV18	TRBJ2-7	15	CASSPLAGISYEQYF	TGTGCCAGCTCACCGCTAGCGGGGATCTCCTACGAGCAGTACTTC
NA	TRBD1	TRBV10-3	TRBJ1-1	13	CAIMGQGRTEAFF	TGTGCCATCATGGGACAGGGTAGGACTGAAGCTTTCTTT
NA	NA	TRBV9	TRBJ2-3	13	CASSVARSDTQYF	TGTGCCAGCAGCGTAGCTCGGTCAGATACGCAGTATTTT
NA	NA	TRBV20-1	TRBJ2-7	14	CSARTHRGGGEQYF	TGCAGTGCTAGAACCCACAGGGGAGGAGGCGAGCAGTACTTC
few	NA	TRBV28	TRBJ1-5	13	CASRSLDPGPQHF	TGTGCCAGCAGATCCCTAGATCCGGGGCCCCAGCATTTT
few	TRBD1	TRBV20-1	TRBJ2-1	16	CSAREWGTGAGNEQFF	TGCAGTGCTAGAGAGTGGGGGACAGGGGCCGGCAATGAGCAGTTCTTC
few	TRBD1	TRBV2	TRBJ1-5	14	CASSEQGGRQPQHF	TGTGCCAGCAGTGAGCAGGGGGGAAGACAGCCCCAGCATTTT
NA	TRBD1	TRBV6-1	TRBJ1-1	15	CASSLIQDRHFEAFF	TGTGCCAGCAGCCTCATACAGGACAGGCACTTTGAAGCTTTCTTT
NA	NA	TRBV5-5	TRBJ2-7	14	CASSFRDKNYEQYF	TGTGCCAGCAGCTTCCGGGACAAAAACTACGAGCAGTACTTC
few	TRBD1	TRBV24-1	TRBJ1-2	14	CATSEGDRTYGYTF	TGTGCCACCAGTGAAGGGGACAGAACCTATGGCTACACCTTC
NA	NA	TRBV28	TRBJ1-6	14	CASQPAEFNSPLHF	TGTGCCAGCCAACCGGCGGAGTTTAATTCACCCCTCCACTTT
few	NA	TRBV5-6	TRBJ2-7	12	CASSLVGYEQYF	TGTGCCAGCAGCTTGGTTGGCTACGAGCAGTACTTC
NA	NA	TRBV7-9	TRBJ2-1	18	CASSFNRVSGSSYNEQFF	TGTGCCAGCAGCTTTAATCGTGTATCCGGGAGTTCCTACAATGAGCAGTTCTTC
few	NA	TRBV19	TRBJ1-2	14	CASSGQLATGGYTF	TGTGCCAGTAGTGGTCAGTTGGCTACTGGGGGCTACACCTTC
few	NA	TRBV20-1	TRBJ1-1	12	CSALPVNTEAFF	TGCAGTGCTCTTCCAGTGAACACTGAAGCTTTCTTT
few	NA	TRBV15	TRBJ1-5	18	CATSRAPDRTSSNQPQHF	TGTGCCACCAGCAGAGCTCCAGACAGGACTTCTAGCAATCAGCCCCAGCATTTT
NA	NA	TRBV6-2/TRBV6-3	TRBJ1-5	14	CASSPTYSNQPQHF	TGTGCCAGCAGTCCGACCTATAGCAATCAGCCCCAGCATTTT
NA	NA	TRBV11-2	TRBJ2-2	15	CASSLGVGNTGELFF	TGTGCCAGCAGCTTGGGGGTTGGGAACACCGGGGAGCTGTTTTTT
NA	TRBD1	TRBV20-1	TRBJ2-7	14	CSARRRQGPYEQYF	TGCAGTGCTCGCAGACGACAGGGGCCCTACGAGCAGTACTTC
medium-sized	NA	TRBV6-5	TRBJ1-1	13	CASSYSRNTEAFF	TGTGCCAGCAGTTACAGCAGGAACACTGAAGCTTTCTTT
few	TRBD1	TRBV2	TRBJ2-3	15	CASSEMGQGADTQYF	TGTGCCAGCAGTGAAATGGGACAGGGGGCAGATACGCAGTATTTT
NA	TRBD1	TRBV20-1	TRBJ1-5	14	CSAREGTGDQPQHF	TGCAGTGCTAGAGAGGGGACAGGGGATCAGCCCCAGCATTTT
once	NA	TRBV20-1	TRBJ1-5	13	CSASKGSNQPQHF	TGCAGTGCTAGTAAGGGGTCCAATCAGCCCCAGCATTTT
once	TRBD2	TRBV28	TRBJ2-3	16	CASSPSGRGGTDTQYF	TGTGCCAGCAGTCCCTCGGGTCGGGGAGGGACAGATACGCAGTATTTT
NA	NA	TRBV20-1	TRBJ2-5	11	CSAQRLETQYF	TGCAGTGCTCAGAGGCTAGAGACCCAGTACTTC
NA	NA	TRBV6-1	TRBJ2-2	13	CATRQSNTGELFF	TGTGCCACCCGACAGTCGAACACCGGGGAGCTGTTTTTT
few	NA	TRBV10-1	TRBJ2-5	14	CASSEGQGYRTQYF	TGCGCCAGCAGTGAGGGGCAGGGTTATCGGACCCAGTACTTC
NA	NA	TRBV20-1	TRBJ1-5	11	CSVLGDQPQHF	TGCAGTGTCCTCGGTGATCAGCCCCAGCATTTT
NA	NA	TRBV24-1	TRBJ2-2	17	CATSDPSQGPNTGELFF	TGTGCCACCAGTGACCCCTCACAGGGACCCAACACCGGGGAGCTGTTTTTT
NA	NA	TRBV2	TRBJ1-3	14	CASSEGVSGNTIYF	TGTGCCAGCAGTGAAGGTGTCTCTGGAAACACCATATATTTT
NA	NA	TRBV20-1	TRBJ1-4	18	CSARDLGGHYSTNEKLFF	TGCAGTGCTAGAGATCTTGGGGGGCACTACTCAACTAATGAAAAACTGTTTTTT
few	NA	TRBV20-1	TRBJ2-1	15	CSARDGRLGYNEQFF	TGCAGTGCTAGAGATGGCCGCCTCGGGTACAATGAGCAGTTCTTC
NA	NA	TRBV10-1	TRBJ1-4	14	CASSSGTVNEKLFF	TGCGCCAGCAGTTCCGGGACGGTTAACGAAAAACTGTTTTTT
few	NA	TRBV28	TRBJ1-1	13	CASRDPMNTEAFF	TGTGCCAGCAGGGATCCCATGAACACTGAAGCTTTCTTT